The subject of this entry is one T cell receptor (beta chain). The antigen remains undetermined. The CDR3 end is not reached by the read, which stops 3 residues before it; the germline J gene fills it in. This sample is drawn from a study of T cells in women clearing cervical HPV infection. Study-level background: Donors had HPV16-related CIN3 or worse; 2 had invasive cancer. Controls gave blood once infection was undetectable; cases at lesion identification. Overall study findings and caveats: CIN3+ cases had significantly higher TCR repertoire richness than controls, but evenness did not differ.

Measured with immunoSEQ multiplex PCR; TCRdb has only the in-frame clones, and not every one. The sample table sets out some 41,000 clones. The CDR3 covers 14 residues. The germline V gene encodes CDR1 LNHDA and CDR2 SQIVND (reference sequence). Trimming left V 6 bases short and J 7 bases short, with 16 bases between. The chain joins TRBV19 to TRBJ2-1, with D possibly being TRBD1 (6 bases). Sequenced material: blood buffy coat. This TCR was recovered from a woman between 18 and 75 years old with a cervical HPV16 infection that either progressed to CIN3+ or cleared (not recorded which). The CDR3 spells CASRVRGKVNEQFF. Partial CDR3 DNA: TGTGCCAGTAGAGTCAGGGGAAAGGTAAATGAG.